These 7 T cell receptor beta chains were all obtained from the same sample, sequenced in a study of shared clonotypes between healthy human individuals. Clones were sequenced by immunoSEQ multiplex PCR, and TCRdb holds only the in-frame ones, with some missing. In the table there are fewer than 2.5 million clones, 93% of which are singletons. Material: naive CD4+ T cells from PBMCs. Subset in this sample: CD45RA+ positively selected. All receptors come from a man aged 18 to 35 in good health. Some clones in this sample may be carry-over from other donors' samples.

This clone was observed a single time. V usage is TRBV6-5 and J usage is TRBJ1-1; the D gene is possibly TRBD1 (5 bases). The CDR3 runs to 15 residues. From germline, CDR1 is MNHEY and CDR2 SVGAGI. The ends were cut back, 5 bases at V and 5 bases at J, with 18 bases in the middle. The CDR3 coding sequence is TGTGCCAGCAGTCCTCGACGGGGGTGGGGGACTGAAGCTTTCTTT. This gives the protein CASSPRRGWGTEAFF.

This chain connects TRBV5-1 to TRBJ2-3; 7 bases align to TRBD2. The germline CDR1 and CDR2 sequences are SGHRS and YFSETQ. The CDR3 is 16 amino acids. V trimming: 4 bases; J trimming: 4 bases; junction bases outside the gene matches: 12. The CDR3: CASSPYLAGVPDTQYF. In DNA, the CDR3 is TGCGCCAGCAGCCCCTACCTTGCGGGAGTCCCAGATACGCAGTATTTT.

The V call is TRBV5-4, the J call TRBJ2-2; TRBD1 matches at 7 bases. Germline V gives CDR1 SGHNT, CDR2 YYREEE (reference sequence). V lost 4 bases to trimming and J lost 6 bases; unmatched junction nucleotides: 6. The CDR3 length is 14 residues. In DNA, the CDR3 is TGTGCCAGCAGCCCTGACAGGGCATCCGGGGAGCTGTTTTTT. It yields the protein CASSPDRASGELFF.

The chain couples TRBV18 to TRBJ1-4; 7 bases are a match to TRBD1. This CDR3 comprises 15 residues. Germline-derived CDR1 and CDR2 are KGHSH and LQKENI. V lost 6 bases, J lost 0 bases, and 4 bases stayed unmatched. CDR3 nucleotide sequence: TGTGCCAGCTCCTACAGGGGAGCAACTAATGAAAAACTGTTTTTT. As protein: CASSYRGATNEKLFF.

J is TRBJ2-3 and V is TRBV7-9; D unresolved. Germline V gene data show CDR1 as SEHNR and CDR2 as FQNEAQ (reference sequence). CDR3 size: 12 residues. V lost 5 bases to trimming and J lost 9 bases, with 12 bases between them. Here the CDR3 reads CASSPTLNTQYF. The CDR3, as DNA: TGTGCCAGCAGCCCGACATTGAACACGCAGTATTTT.

The chain recombines TRBV28 with TRBJ2-2; no reliable D call. CDR1 and CDR2 (germline): MDHEN, SYDVKM. V was trimmed by 6 bases and J by 6 bases, leaving 8 bases between them. The CDR3 is 12 amino acids. CDR3 DNA: TGTGCCAGCAGGATGGGCCCCGGGGAGCTGTTTTTT. Translation: CASRMGPGELFF. Using reference TRBV28 and TRBJ2-2 for the parts outside the CDR3, the full variable domain is DVKVTQSSRYLVKRTGEKVFLECVQDMDHENMFWYRQDPGLGLRLIYFSYDVKMKEKGDIPEGYSVSREKKERFSLILESASTNQTSMYLCASRMGPGELFFGEGSRLTVL.

The rearrangement uses TRBV19 and TRBJ1-4; D unclear. CDR3 length equals 14 residues. The germline V gene has CDR1 LNHDA and CDR2 SQIVND (reference sequence). Trimming stripped 6 bases from V and 3 bases from J, with 11 bases between. In DNA form, the CDR3 reads TGTGCCAGTAGATGGACTTTGGCTAATGAAAAACTGTTTTTT. Its translation: CASRWTLANEKLFF.